This entry lists 30 T cell receptor beta chains sequenced from one sample in a study of T cell responses to AZD1222 COVID-19 vaccine. Profiled with immunoSEQ multiplex PCR; TCRdb holds only in-frame clones, not every one. The table has around 83,000 clones, under 95% seen once. The sequencing here drew on peripheral blood, taken on day 0 of AZD1222 vaccination. These receptor sequences come from an adult in good health.

The V and J genes are TRBV25-1 and TRBJ1-1; tentatively, D is TRBD1 (6 bases). The CDR3 is made up of 15 amino acids. Germline CDR1 is MGHDK and CDR2 is SYGVNS. With 2 bases removed from V and 7 bases from J, the gap between germline ends came to 17 bases. The CDR3 bases are TGTGCCAGCAGTGAAAGTGGGGGGCGCAGAGGTGAAGCTTTCTTT. This gives the protein CASSESGGRRGEAFF. Full variable domain (missing parts from reference TRBV25-1 and TRBJ1-1): EADIYQTPRYLVIGTGKKITLECSQTMGHDKMYWYQQDPGMELHLIHYSYGVNSTEKGDLSSESTVSRIRTEHFPLTLESARPSHTSQYLCASSESGGRRGEAFFGQGTRLTVV.

The chain uses TRBV1 and TRBJ2-5; TRBD1, the table's D call, lacks a check against the DNA. TRBV1 is classified as a pseudogene. This CDR3 is 15 amino acids long. CDR3 amino acids: CTSSHEMGYQETQYF. The CDR3 DNA is TGCACCAGCAGCCATGAAATGGGCTACCAAGAGACCCAGTACTTC.

This clone was recorded once. The chain has TRBV6-1 and TRBJ1-5; D is undetermined. The CDR3 has 12 amino acids. The V gene lost 2 bases and the J gene lost 10 bases, with 9 bases spanning the gap. Germline lookup yields CDR1 MNHNS and CDR2 SASEGT. In nucleotides, the CDR3 is TGTGCCAGCAGTGAATTTCACCCTCCCCAGCATTTT. The encoded protein is CASSEFHPPQHF.

The genes are TRBV12-3 or TRBV12-4 and TRBJ1-5; D ambiguous. This CDR3 comprises 13 residues. Trimming took 1 base from V and 5 from J, leaving 6 bases between them. The CDR3 DNA follows: TGTGCCAGCAGTTTAGTAGAGGATCAGCCCCAGCATTTT. This encodes CASSLVEDQPQHF.

This chain connects TRBV5-1 to TRBJ2-5; D unclear. This CDR3 is 15 amino acids long. Germline loops: CDR1 SGHRS, CDR2 YFSETQ. Deletions cut 5 bases from V and 1 base from J, with 15 bases between. The chain's CDR3 is CASRRRAGRQETQYF. CDR3 DNA: TGCGCCAGCAGAAGACGGGCAGGCCGCCAAGAGACCCAGTACTTC.

The chain recombines TRBV2 with TRBJ2-7, with D possibly TRBD2 on 6 matching bases. V lost 3 bases to trimming and J lost 5 bases, with 20 bases between them. CDR3 length: 16 residues. Germline V gene sequence: CDR1 SNHLY, CDR2 FYNNEI. CDR3 in DNA: TGTGCCAGCAGTGAGGGCCCCCGCGGAGGAGGGCACGAGCAGTACTTC. It yields the protein CASSEGPRGGGHEQYF.

The V gene is TRBV7-9, the J gene TRBJ2-7, with 7 bases fitting TRBD2. The CDR3 has 12 amino acids. Germline CDR1 is SEHNR and CDR2 is FQNEAQ (reference sequence). The V and J ends lost 7 bases and 6 bases, in that order; junction bases with no gene match: 6. In DNA form, the CDR3 reads TGTGCCAGCAACTCCTGGGAGGGCGAGCAGTACTTC. Encoded protein: CASNSWEGEQYF.

This chain links TRBV19 with TRBJ2-7; 10 nucleotides agree with TRBD2. Germline V gene lookup returns CDR1 LNHDA and CDR2 SQIVND (reference sequence). The CDR3 consists of 13 residues. J was trimmed by 2 bases and V by 6 bases; bases with no gene match: 1. This chain's CDR3 is CASRGLAAYEQYF. CDR3 DNA: TGTGCCAGTAGAGGACTAGCGGCCTACGAGCAGTACTTC.

The chain recombines TRBV6-5 with TRBJ1-5, with TRBD1 as a possible D gene (6 bases). This CDR3 contains 16 residues. From germline, CDR1 is MNHEY and CDR2 SVGAGI. V was shortened by 2 bases and J by 4 bases, with 15 bases between the two germline ends. The CDR3 region has the DNA TGTGCCAGCAGTTACGGACAGCTATCGGATAATCAGCCCCAGCATTTT. Its protein product is CASSYGQLSDNQPQHF.

CDR3 DNA sequence: TGTGCCAGCAGTTATAGACAGGGCTGGGCGCCGCTCAAGCACGAGCAGTACTTC. It is translated as CASSYRQGWAPLKHEQYF. This chain joins TRBV6-2 or TRBV6-3 and TRBJ2-7; TRBD1 aligns across 7 bases. Per the germline V gene, CDR1 is MNHEY and CDR2 is SVGEGT. J lost 5 bases, V lost 3 bases, and 19 bases had no gene match. This CDR3 contains 18 residues.

V gene TRBV6-6 combines with J gene TRBJ1-3; TRBD1 matches 10 bases. The CDR3 loop spans 15 amino acids. CDR1 MNHNY and CDR2 SVGAGI come from the germline V gene (reference sequence). Trimming took 2 bases from V and 8 from J; bases not matched to a gene: 6. CDR3 sequence (DNA): TGTGCCAGCAGTTACCTTGGACAGGGGGGAGACACCATATATTTT. Encoded protein: CASSYLGQGGDTIYF.

Here the CDR3 DNA reads TGTGCCAGCAAAATGAACACTGAAGCTTTCTTT. Amino acids: CASKMNTEAFF. V is TRBV6-5 and J is TRBJ1-1; no clear D. The CDR3 loop spans 11 amino acids. V was trimmed by 7 bases and J by 0 bases, leaving 3 bases between them. CDR1 is MNHEY, CDR2 SVGAGI, per germline.

This clone was recorded only once. The CDR3 nucleotides are TGTGCCAGCAGTGAATTTACAGGGGGTGGATCAGATACGCAGTATTTT. It yields the protein CASSEFTGGGSDTQYF. V is TRBV6-1 and J is TRBJ2-3; 8 nucleotides agree with TRBD1. The V segment lost 2 bases and the J segment 4 bases; nucleotides outside the gene matches: 8. The CDR3 is 16 residues long. Germline V gene sequence: CDR1 MNHNS, CDR2 SASEGT.

This rearrangement joins TRBV28 to TRBJ1-5; tentatively, D is TRBD1 (6 bases). The CDR3 is 14 residues long. V shed 6 bases and J shed 6 bases, with 15 bases lying between them. Germline V gene data show CDR1 as MDHEN and CDR2 as SYDVKM. CDR3 nucleotides: TGTGCCAGCAGAACGGGGGGCGTGGTTCAGCCCCAGCATTTT. Protein product: CASRTGGVVQPQHF.

The genes are TRBV7-3 and TRBJ2-7, with D hard to call. CDR3 length: 13 amino acids. The V end was cut by 1 base, the J end by 6 bases, with 10 bases between. Germline CDR1 is SGHTA and CDR2 is FQGTGA. The CDR3 nucleotides are TGTGCCAGCAGCTTAATCGGAAAGTCCGAGCAGTACTTC. It is translated as CASSLIGKSEQYF.

The chain combines TRBV27 with TRBJ2-1; TRBD2 matches at 13 bases. This CDR3 is built from 16 residues. V lost 3 bases to trimming and J lost 8 bases; unmatched junction nucleotides: 7. CDR1 and CDR2 from the germline V gene are MNHEY and SMNVEV (reference sequence). DNA of the CDR3: TGTGCCAGCAGTTTTACCGGGACTAGCGGGGCAGATGAGCAGTTCTTC. Protein sequence: CASSFTGTSGADEQFF.

The chain uses TRBV30 and TRBJ2-5; D tentatively reads TRBD1 or TRBD2 (6 bases each). Trimming cost V 3 bases and J 5 bases, with 16 bases left between them. This CDR3 has 14 residues. Germline CDR1 GTSNPN, CDR2 SVGIG (reference sequence). CDR3 nucleotide sequence: TGTGCCTGGAGCATAAAGGGGGGAGTGGAGACCCAGTACTTC. Translated, it gives CAWSIKGGVETQYF.

This chain uses TRBV7-2 with TRBJ1-2, with no clear D. Per germline, CDR1 SGHTA and CDR2 FQGNSA. Between the trimmed V and J ends, which lost 2 bases and 6 bases, there was a span of 10 bases. The CDR3 loop spans 13 amino acids. The CDR3 nucleotides are TGTGCCAGCAGCTTAAGCCCAGTGGATGGCTACACCTTC. Translation gives CASSLSPVDGYTF.

The J gene is TRBJ1-2, the V gene TRBV6-5; 8 nucleotides match TRBD1. V lost 2 bases to trimming and J lost 2 bases; unmatched junction nucleotides: 4. CDR1 and CDR2 from the germline V gene are MNHEY and SVGAGI. The CDR3 consists of 15 residues. Here the CDR3 reads CASSYGAGGNYGYTF. CDR3 nucleotides: TGTGCCAGCAGTTACGGGGCAGGGGGCAACTATGGCTACACCTTC.

This rearrangement joins TRBV5-8 to TRBJ1-5; D possibly corresponds to TRBD1 (6 bases). V was trimmed by 3 bases and J by 6 bases, leaving 10 bases between them. Germline CDR1 reads SGHTS; CDR2 reads YDEGEE. The CDR3 has 13 residues. CDR3 amino acids: CASSSDRFQPQHF. The CDR3 DNA reads as TGTGCCAGCAGCTCAGACAGGTTTCAGCCCCAGCATTTT.

The rearrangement joins TRBV7-2 to TRBJ2-7, with 8 bases that match TRBD1. The V gene end was trimmed by 2 bases and the J gene end by 4 bases; junction bases not matched to a gene: 4. CDR3 length equals 14 residues. The germline gives CDR1 SGHTA, CDR2 FQGNSA. The CDR3 is CASSLRQGWYEQYF. CDR3 bases: TGTGCCAGCAGCTTACGACAGGGGTGGTACGAGCAGTACTTC. The whole variable domain, remainder taken from reference TRBV7-2 and TRBJ2-7, is GAGVSQSPSNKVTEKGKDVELRCDPISGHTALYWYRQSLGQGLEFLIYFQGNSAPDKSGLPSDRFSAERTGGSVSTLTIQRTQQEDSAVYLCASSLRQGWYEQYFGPGTRLTVT.

This clone was picked up one time. The chain uses TRBV24-1 and TRBJ2-5; D might be TRBD1 or TRBD2, each matching 5 bases. The CDR3 has 15 residues. Germline V CDR1 and CDR2: KGHDR, SFDVKD. Trimming removed 3 bases at V and 4 bases at J, with 14 bases between. The CDR3 DNA sequence: TGTGCCACCAGTGATGGGACGCCGCGGGTAGAGACCCAGTACTTC. Translation: CATSDGTPRVETQYF.

This chain uses TRBV18 with TRBJ2-1, with a tentative D call TRBD2 (6 bases). V was shortened by 5 bases and J by 0 bases, with 11 bases between the two germline ends. Per germline, CDR1 KGHSH and CDR2 LQKENI. The CDR3 is 15 residues long. The CDR3 loop reads CASSSFGSSYNEQFF. CDR3 DNA: TGTGCCAGCTCATCGTTCGGGAGCTCCTACAATGAGCAGTTCTTC. Variable domain in full (rest from reference TRBV18 and TRBJ2-1): NAGVMQNPRHLVRRRGQEARLRCSPMKGHSHVYWYRQLPEEGLKFMVYLQKENIIDESGMPKERFSAEFPKEGPSILRIQQVVRGDSAAYFCASSSFGSSYNEQFFGPGTRLTVL.

This chain uses TRBV11-3 with TRBJ2-1; no firm D call. The V gene's germline CDR1 is SGHNT and CDR2 YENEEA. The CDR3 consists of 13 residues. Trimming took 4 bases from V and 5 from J, leaving 9 bases between them. The CDR3 protein is CASSWVGHNEQFF. The CDR3 DNA reads TGTGCCAGCAGCTGGGTTGGGCACAATGAGCAGTTCTTC.

CDR3 DNA: TGCAGCGTTGAAACAGGGCACCCCCAATTCTTC. Encoded protein: CSVETGHPQFF. J is TRBJ2-1 and V is TRBV29-1, with D perhaps TRBD1 (6 bases). CDR1 is SQVTM and CDR2 is ANQGSEA in the germline V gene. V lost 2 bases to trimming and J lost 16 bases, with 15 bases between them. The CDR3 length is 11 residues.

This chain uses TRBV6-5 with TRBJ2-1; no firm D call. V lost 0 bases to trimming and J lost 8 bases, with 8 bases between them. The CDR3 spans 13 residues. CDR1 is MNHEY and CDR2 is SVGAGI in the germline V gene. CDR3 residues: CASSYSSRYEQFF. The CDR3 bases are TGTGCCAGCAGTTACTCCTCCCGGTATGAGCAGTTCTTC.

The chain employs TRBV9 and TRBJ1-4, with TRBD1 matching over 9 bases. Germline V lookup: CDR1 SGDLS, CDR2 YYNGEE. This CDR3 is 15 amino acids long. Germline trimming cut 3 bases from V and 7 bases from J; bases unmatched to any gene: 7. The CDR3 protein is CASSAGTGFGEKLFF. CDR3 coding DNA: TGTGCCAGCAGCGCCGGGACAGGGTTCGGTGAAAAACTGTTTTTT.

V and J are TRBV19 and TRBJ2-1, with a tentative D call TRBD2 (7 bases). CDR1 is LNHDA, CDR2 SQIVND, per germline (reference sequence). This CDR3 is built from 18 residues. Trimming removed 3 bases from V and 1 base from J, with 19 bases in between. As DNA, the CDR3 is TGTGCCAGTAGTATTATCAGGGGAGGGGGTTGGTCCTACAATGAGCAGTTCTTC. Translation: CASSIIRGGGWSYNEQFF.

The chain links TRBV4-2 to TRBJ2-7, with TRBD2 matching 13 bases. The CDR3 length is 17 residues. The junction had 6 bases not matched to a gene; V was cut back by 1 base and J by 3 bases. The germline gives CDR1 LGHNA, CDR2 YNFKEQ. The CDR3 is CASSQVRTSGSFYEQYF. In DNA, the CDR3 is TGTGCCAGCAGCCAAGTTCGGACTAGCGGGAGTTTCTACGAGCAGTACTTC.

V usage is TRBV11-2 and J usage is TRBJ2-2; D is tentatively TRBD1 or TRBD2 (5 bases each). The CDR3 has 15 residues. CDR1 and CDR2 from the germline V gene are SGHAT and FQNNGV. Trimming cost V 1 base and J 6 bases, with 12 bases left between them. The CDR3 sequence: CASSLAGGIPGELFF. The CDR3 DNA is TGTGCCAGCAGCTTAGCTGGGGGTATTCCCGGGGAGCTGTTTTTT.